The 29 T cell receptor beta chains listed next were all sequenced from one sample in a study of OX40 agonist ivuxolimab in advanced cancers. Here immunoSEQ multiplex PCR was the method, and the copy in TCRdb shows in-frame clones only, minus some. Of about 100,000 clones listed, approximately 91% are singletons. The material sequenced was CD4+ or CD8+ T cells sorted from blood, taken in a trial of the OX40 agonist ivuxolimab. Receptors were obtained from an adult with an advanced solid tumor such as melanoma, head and neck, liver or kidney cancer.

V is TRBV11-3 and J is TRBJ2-3; 8 bases are a match to TRBD1. The CDR3 sequence is 12 residues long. With V trimmed by 5 bases and J by 13 bases, 8 bases remained unmatched. Germline CDR1 SGHNT, CDR2 YENEEA. In DNA form, the CDR3 reads TGTGCCAGCAGCCAGGGGGCGGGAAAGGAGTATTTT. Its translation: CASSQGAGKEYF.

The chain combines TRBV6-6 with TRBJ2-2; D call uncertain. The CDR3 loop spans 16 amino acids. With 7 bases removed from V and 0 bases from J, the gap between germline ends came to 15 bases. Looked up from germline, CDR1 is MNHNY and CDR2 is SVGAGI (reference sequence). DNA for the CDR3: TGTGCCAGCACCGACCCCGGGCCTGCGAACACCGGGGAGCTGTTTTTT. Residues: CASTDPGPANTGELFF.

The V and J genes are TRBV5-1 and TRBJ2-3; D possibly corresponds to TRBD2 (6 bases). Looked up from germline, CDR1 is SGHRS and CDR2 is YFSETQ. Trimming pared 5 bases from V and 5 bases from J, leaving 18 bases between. The CDR3 runs 15 residues. The CDR3 here is CASSLDGGEGDTQYF. CDR3 coding DNA: TGCGCCAGCAGTTTAGACGGGGGAGAGGGAGATACGCAGTATTTT.

The rearrangement uses TRBV5-4 and TRBJ1-2; D possibly corresponds to TRBD1 (5 bases). The V end lost 6 bases, the J end lost 2 bases, and 11 bases lay between the germline ends. Germline V lookup: CDR1 SGHNT, CDR2 YYREEE (reference sequence). CDR3 length: 13 amino acids. In DNA, the CDR3 is TGTGCCAGCACCGTTGACAGAAACTATGGCTACACCTTC. This sequence encodes CASTVDRNYGYTF.

V usage is TRBV5-8 and J usage is TRBJ2-5, with 9 bases matching TRBD1. CDR3 length equals 14 residues. Looked up from germline, CDR1 is SGHTS and CDR2 is YDEGEE. V gave up 4 bases and J gave up 6 bases; unmatched junction bases: 7. CDR3 in amino acids: CASSIGQGTKTQYF. In DNA, the CDR3 is TGTGCCAGCAGCATAGGACAGGGGACGAAGACCCAGTACTTC.

This rearrangement joins TRBV5-1 to TRBJ2-2, with 12 bases that match TRBD2. The CDR3 has 19 residues. Trimming took 5 bases from V and 5 from J; bases not matched to a gene: 16. Germline V gene data show CDR1 as SGHRS and CDR2 as YFSETQ. CDR3 bases: TGCGCCAGCAGATATCTCCTAGCGGGAGGGCCCAGAGGTACCGGGGAGCTGTTTTTT. Its protein product is CASRYLLAGGPRGTGELFF.

V usage is TRBV11-2 and J usage is TRBJ1-1; 8 bases fit TRBD1. This CDR3 region has 13 residues. Germline assignment: CDR1 SGHAT and CDR2 FQNNGV. Trimming at V came to 4 bases and at J to 7 bases, leaving 5 bases not matched to a gene. Here the CDR3 reads CASSSATGGEAFF. CDR3 coding DNA: TGTGCCAGCAGCTCGGCCACAGGGGGTGAAGCTTTCTTT.

The chain couples TRBV6-4 to TRBJ2-2, with D perhaps assigned TRBD1 or TRBD2 (7 bases each). Trimming removed 6 bases at V and 6 bases at J, with 20 bases between. Germline CDR1 is MRHNA and CDR2 is SNTAGT. The CDR3 covers 16 residues. CDR3 in amino acids: CASSPVGPGGAGELFF. CDR3 coding DNA: TGTGCCAGCAGCCCAGTCGGACCAGGGGGGGCCGGGGAGCTGTTTTTT.

V usage is TRBV10-1 and J usage is TRBJ2-3; the match to TRBD2 covers 8 bases. CDR1 and CDR2 from the germline V gene are WNHNN and SYGVQD (reference sequence). V lost 4 bases, J lost 2 bases, and 17 bases stayed unmatched. CDR3 length equals 19 residues. The CDR3 coding sequence is TGCGCCAGCAGTGTAGCCACAACTAGCGGTGGGGATACCACAGATACGCAGTATTTT. Translating gives CASSVATTSGGDTTDTQYF.

This clone has just a few counts. V and J are TRBV11-2 and TRBJ1-2; TRBD1 agrees at 8 bases. The CDR3 runs to 16 residues. CDR1 and CDR2 from the germline V gene are SGHAT and FQNNGV. Germline trimming cut 6 bases from V and 4 bases from J; bases unmatched to any gene: 13. CDR3 sequence: CASSSRLRGHSYGYTF. DNA for the CDR3: TGTGCCAGCAGTTCCCGCCTCAGGGGGCATAGCTATGGCTACACCTTC.

The V and J genes are TRBV28 and TRBJ2-4; D remains unclear. Germline loops: CDR1 MDHEN, CDR2 SYDVKM. CDR3 length equals 15 residues. V was cut by 5 bases and J by 0 bases, with 11 bases left in between. The CDR3 sequence is CASSLMALAKNIQYF. CDR3 DNA: TGTGCCAGCAGTCTGATGGCCTTAGCCAAAAACATTCAGTACTTC.

V gene TRBV6-6 combines with J gene TRBJ1-1; 7 bases agree with TRBD1. Germline V gives CDR1 MNHNY, CDR2 SVGAGI (reference sequence). The CDR3 runs 15 residues. V lost 0 bases, J lost 8 bases, and 9 bases stayed unmatched. The CDR3 is CASSYSSGQVKEAFF. The CDR3 region has the DNA TGTGCCAGCAGTTACTCGTCCGGACAGGTTAAAGAAGCTTTCTTT.

This clone was detected once. Different DNA sequences within this sample yield the same CDR3. The chain has TRBV5-1 and TRBJ2-5, with D possibly being TRBD1 (7 bases). The germline V gene has CDR1 SGHRS and CDR2 YFSETQ. The CDR3 has 11 amino acids. Trimming removed 7 bases from V and 5 bases from J, with 9 bases in between. The CDR3 coding sequence is TGCGCCAGCGCAGGGGGGGAGACCCAGTACTTC. Encoded protein: CASAGGETQYF.

The V and J genes are TRBV9 and TRBJ1-5; 7 nucleotides match TRBD1. J was trimmed by 3 bases and V by 2 bases; bases with no gene match: 5. The germline CDR1 and CDR2 sequences are SGDLS and YYNGEE. This CDR3 contains 15 residues. In nucleotides, the CDR3 is TGTGCCAGCAGCGTGTCGGGACAGCTCAATCAGCCCCAGCATTTT. Translation gives CASSVSGQLNQPQHF.

The chain combines TRBV4-1 with TRBJ2-2; possibly TRBD1 for D (5 bases). In germline, CDR1 is MGHRA, CDR2 YSYEKL. V dropped 2 bases and J dropped 6 bases, with 13 bases sitting between them. The CDR3 length is 15 residues. The CDR3 spells CASSQLGAPAGELFF. CDR3 coding DNA: TGCGCCAGCAGCCAATTAGGGGCGCCAGCCGGGGAGCTGTTTTTT.

This chain joins TRBV7-8 and TRBJ2-7; 10 bases agree with TRBD2. With V trimmed by 1 base and J by 4 bases, 10 bases remained unmatched. The CDR3 has 17 amino acids. The germline V gene has CDR1 SGHVS and CDR2 FQNEAQ. Written as DNA, the CDR3 is TGTGCCAGCAGCTTAGATTGGGCTAGCGGGAGAGGATACGAGCAGTACTTC. Its translation is CASSLDWASGRGYEQYF.

The gene calls are TRBV6-6 and TRBJ2-7; 7 bases line up with TRBD2. CDR3 length: 15 amino acids. The germline V gene has CDR1 MNHNY and CDR2 SVGAGI (reference sequence). Trimming removed 8 bases from V and 3 bases from J; junction bases left unmatched: 13. CDR3 protein: CASRHGPGTNYEQYF. DNA for the CDR3: TGTGCCAGCCGCCACGGGCCCGGGACTAACTACGAGCAGTACTTC.

The CDR3 region has the DNA TGCGCCAGCAGCCATAGGGGGGGCGAAGCTTTCTTT. This gives the protein CASSHRGGEAFF. The chain combines TRBV4-1 with TRBJ1-1; the D gene is possibly TRBD1 (6 bases). CDR1 is MGHRA and CDR2 is YSYEKL in the germline V gene. The V gene lost 3 bases and the J gene lost 8 bases, with 10 bases spanning the gap. This CDR3 region has 12 residues.

The chain recombines TRBV29-1 with TRBJ2-2, with TRBD2 identical over 13 bases. Germline lookup yields CDR1 SQVTM and CDR2 ANQGSEA. V lost 4 bases, J lost 7 bases, and 9 bases stayed unmatched. CDR3 length equals 16 residues. As DNA, the CDR3 is TGCAGCGTTGGCAAAACTAGCGGGGGGGGCGGCGGGGAGCTGTTTTTT. Protein: CSVGKTSGGGGGELFF.

The gene calls are TRBV5-4 and TRBJ1-6; D not certain. The CDR3 sequence is 15 residues long. Trimming removed 4 bases at V and 9 bases at J, with 17 bases between. From germline, CDR1 is SGHNT and CDR2 YYREEE (reference sequence). Written as DNA, the CDR3 is TGTGCCAGCAGCGCGGCATTTAGTGGCAGTTCACCCCTCCACTTT. This encodes CASSAAFSGSSPLHF.

The chain uses TRBV5-1 and TRBJ1-3; D is undetermined. V dropped 0 bases and J dropped 11 bases, with 9 bases sitting between them. CDR1 and CDR2 (germline): SGHRS, YFSETQ. The CDR3 spans 12 residues. The CDR3 DNA sequence: TGCGCCAGCAGCTTGGCCGGGTACCCCATATATTTT. Translated, it gives CASSLAGYPIYF.

The chain has TRBV5-1 and TRBJ2-7; 9 bases fit TRBD1. Germline trimming cut 0 bases from V and 6 bases from J; bases unmatched to any gene: 4. CDR1 and CDR2 from the germline V gene are SGHRS and YFSETQ. The CDR3 extends over 14 amino acids. CDR3 in DNA: TGCGCCAGCAGCTTGGAGGGACAGGGCGGCGAGCAGTACTTC. Protein: CASSLEGQGGEQYF.

This clone showed up just a few times. The chain has TRBV28 and TRBJ2-7, with D maybe TRBD2 (5 bases). The CDR3 has 13 amino acids. Deletions cut 6 bases from V and 9 bases from J, with 18 bases between. CDR1 MDHEN and CDR2 SYDVKM come from the germline V gene. CDR3 nucleotides: TGTGCCAGCAGGAGGGATATCACCGGCGGGCAGTACTTC. Translated, it gives CASRRDITGGQYF.

The rearrangement uses TRBV10-3 and TRBJ1-4; 9 bases agree with TRBD1. Germline lookup yields CDR1 ENHRY and CDR2 SYGVKD. Trimming removed 1 base from V and 7 bases from J; junction bases left unmatched: 1. The CDR3 sequence is 14 residues long. This CDR3 is CAISEWDRAEKLFF. CDR3 nucleotide sequence: TGTGCCATCAGTGAGTGGGACAGGGCTGAAAAACTGTTTTTT.

In its sample, this clone was seen once. Written as DNA, the CDR3 is TGTGCCAGCAGCGTAGACACGGGCTCCTACAATGAGCAGTTCTTC. This encodes CASSVDTGSYNEQFF. This rearrangement joins TRBV9 to TRBJ2-1; D call uncertain. With 0 bases removed from V and 0 bases from J, the gap between germline ends came to 7 bases. There are 15 residues in the CDR3. Germline CDR1 is SGDLS and CDR2 is YYNGEE.

The gene calls are TRBV30 and TRBJ1-1; D ambiguous. The CDR3 is 13 residues long. The V end lost 1 base, the J end lost 4 bases, and 10 bases lay between the germline ends. Germline CDR1 is GTSNPN and CDR2 is SVGIG (reference sequence). As DNA, the CDR3 is TGTGCCTGGAGTGGCGGGTTCGGCACTGAAGCTTTCTTT. Residues: CAWSGGFGTEAFF.

V and J are TRBV6-5 and TRBJ2-7; weak D call: TRBD2 (5 bases). V lost 6 bases and J 2 bases, leaving 11 bases between the germline ends. CDR3 length equals 13 residues. CDR1 MNHEY and CDR2 SVGAGI come from the germline V gene. CDR3 protein: CASSHPRAYEQYF. The CDR3 DNA is TGTGCCAGCAGCCACCCGAGGGCCTACGAGCAGTACTTC.

The rearrangement links TRBV21-1 to TRBJ2-2; the table's TRBD2 call for D was not verified on the DNA. TRBV21-1 is a pseudogene. The CDR3 runs to 14 residues. CDR3 loop: CARGGTLNTGELFF. CDR3 DNA sequence: TGTGCCAGGGGCGGGACGCTGAACACCGGGGAGCTGTTTTTT.

The chain combines TRBV18 with TRBJ2-5; no definite D call. Germline-derived CDR1 and CDR2 are KGHSH and LQKENI. The CDR3 runs 13 residues. The V end lost 3 bases, the J end lost 2 bases, and 7 bases lay between the germline ends. The CDR3 nucleotides read TGTGCCAGCTCACCCCGAGGACAAGAGACCCAGTACTTC. Its protein product is CASSPRGQETQYF.